This T cell receptor (beta chain) was recorded in a study of blood T cell repertoires in COVID-19. Study-level background: The study drew acute and convalescent COVID-19 samples from the United States, Italy and Spain. Sample material is recorded as cDNA or gDNA derived from T cells, B-cell-depleted T cells, or PBMCs.

Original methodology: Reference gene primer amplification yielded estimated nucleated cell counts. Assay used: immunoSEQ multiplex PCR; TCRdb lists only in-frame clones, some missing. V, J and clone size reflect that table, while D and trimming were determined from the DNA. The sample lists approximately 390,000 clones, almost 90% seen once, with approximately 7% in the top ten. Germline loops: CDR1 MDHEN, CDR2 SYDVKM. CDR3 size: 14 residues. Trimming took off 2 bases at V and 10 bases at J, with 12 bases between the two ends. This clonotype was obtained from a man younger than 35 with active or convalescent COVID-19. Material: peripheral blood. The chain has TRBV28 and TRBJ1-6; the D gene is possibly TRBD1 (5 bases). The CDR3 sequence: CASSLGTLDSPLHF. CDR3 coding DNA: TGTGCCAGCAGTTTAGGGACTTTAGACTCACCCCTCCACTTT.